Listed here is a single TCR beta chain. Its specificity is unknown. The data stem from a study of blood T cells in healthy people across ages. A second about 7 to 12 cycle PCR used barcoded and J-beta primers. Every cDNA molecule bore a tag from a template-switch adaptor containing 12 random nucleotides. Via MiXCR, TCRdb re-called the 5' RACE reads, giving one row per CDR3 protein. Here the sample spans roughly 560,000 distinct CDR3 sequences, about 24% being singletons. The donors, aged roughly 6 to 90, were healthy Caucasians from Russia. No fewer than 7 million PBMCs went into each sample. The CDR3 is made up of 15 amino acids. Germline V lookup: CDR1 DFQATT, CDR2 SNEGSKA (reference sequence). Study-wide points: Significant beta diversity loss was already apparent by age 40, declining roughly linearly.

The same data also went into a second study, on T cells of mothers and their children.

This TCR was recovered from a boy aged 5 to 17 in good health. V gene TRBV20-1 combines with J gene TRBJ2-5; 9 bases agree with TRBD2. With the DNA end fitting TRBJ2-1 better, the J assignment may be wrong. The specimen was blood. CDR3 sequence reads: CSARDLAGFNNEQFF. The CDR3 nucleotides are TGCAGTGCTAGGGATCTAGCGGGATTCAATAATGAGCAGTTCTTC.